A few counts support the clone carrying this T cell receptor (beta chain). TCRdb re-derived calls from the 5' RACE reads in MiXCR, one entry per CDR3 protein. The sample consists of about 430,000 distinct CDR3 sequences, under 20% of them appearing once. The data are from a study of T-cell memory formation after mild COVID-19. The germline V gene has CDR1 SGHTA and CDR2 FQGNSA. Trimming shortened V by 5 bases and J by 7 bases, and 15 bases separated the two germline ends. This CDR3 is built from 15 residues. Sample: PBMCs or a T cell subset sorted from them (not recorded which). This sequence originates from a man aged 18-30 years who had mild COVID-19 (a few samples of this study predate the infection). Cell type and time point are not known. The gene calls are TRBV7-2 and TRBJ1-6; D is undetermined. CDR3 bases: TGTGCCAGCAGCGCCGGTGGGCGAAAAAATTCACCCCTCCACTTT. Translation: CASSAGGRKNSPLHF.